What follows describes a single TCR beta chain. This entry is derived from a study of blood T cell repertoires in COVID-19. Per the original methods: Amplification with reference gene primers provided the estimates of nucleated cell counts. Assay used: immunoSEQ multiplex PCR; TCRdb lists only in-frame clones, some missing. The DNA was the basis for D and trimming; V, J and clone size are from that table. The table includes 100,000 to 150,000 clones, around 85% detected once. The CDR3 totals 11 residues. With 3 bases removed from V and 13 bases from J, the gap between germline ends came to 10 bases. Germline assignment: CDR1 LGHDT and CDR2 YNNKEL (reference sequence).

The sequencing sample was made of peripheral blood. J is TRBJ2-4 and V is TRBV3-1 (or the pseudogene TRBV3-2), with D tentatively TRBD2 (5 bases). The clonotype originates from a man aged 65 to 85 who had recovered from COVID-19. CDR3 loop: CASSQWEKQYF. DNA for the CDR3: TGTGCCAGCAGCCAGTGGGAGAAACAGTACTTC.